This TCR beta chain was recovered during a study of blood T cell repertoires in COVID-19 (dated by TCRdb to 2018 to 2020). Turning to the overall study: Samples covering the acute and convalescent phases of COVID-19 were provided by collaborators in the United States, Italy and Spain. The material from the prospective study consisted of cDNA or gDNA derived from T cells, B-cell-depleted T cells, or PBMCs. The dataset comprised deeply sampled blood TCRbeta repertoires from subjects exposed to, actively infected with, or recovered from COVID-19. The repertoires were made available in a free public database intended to serve as a resource for research on the immune response to SARS-CoV-2. Samples were obtained from the ongoing ImmuneRACE study (first 160 participants) and from 1,254 subjects provided by 6 global collaborators. Nearly every sample came with metadata listing a de-identified subject ID, COVID-19 status, age in years and sex. Where HLA class I and class II types were available, the types were taken from metadata supplied by the sample provider, not from assay-based typing.

The immunoSEQ Assay, a bias-controlled multiplex PCR, was used to amplify TCRbeta CDR3 regions from genomic DNA. Turning to the authors' computational methods: Nucleated cell counts per sample were estimated from amplification of reference gene primers within the assay. To quantify the absolute abundance of each unique TCRbeta CDR3 rearrangement, sequence reads were collapsed and filtered. For each sample, productive Simpson clonality was calculated as the square root of Simpson's diversity index over productive rearrangements. As stored in TCRdb, this immuneACCESS dataset retains in-frame rearrangements with V and J assigned. A fraction of the clones does not appear; measured against another copy, unresolved V genes explain less than half of the discrepancy, and the remainder lacks a known reason. V and J calls and clone size follow that table, whereas D and trimming were derived from the DNA. In this sample the table shows about 170,000 clones, 84% of which occur a single time. Roughly 8% of the sample comes from the top ten.

Samples from volunteer blood donors who had recovered from COVID-19 were contributed by a second Seattle source. Each collaborating institution followed its own protocols to collect whole blood in K2EDTA tubes. For TCRbeta analysis, collaborators shipped samples in one of three forms: frozen whole blood, isolated PBMCs, or DNA extracted from either of those sample types. As for this clone: Its antigen target is currently unknown. Base-call qualities are not available, and no considerably larger clone is one nucleotide away.

CDR1 and CDR2, per the germline V gene, are KGHDR and SFDVKD. Reading from cysteine to phenylalanine, the CDR3 counts 16 amino acids. The only DNA kept is the CDR3, 48 bases in frame from the first base. Trimmed from V: 1 base; trimmed from J: 10 bases; junction bases lacking a gene match: 7. The full study reports these points: The amount of clinical and demographic metadata varied by source and participant and was provided uncurated.

The sequencing input was peripheral blood. The rearrangement combines TRBV24-1 with TRBJ2-1; TRBD2 fits 12 bases in the junction. The receptor comes from a man aged 35 to 55 who had recovered from COVID-19. The DNA reads as follows: TGTGCCACCAGTGATTTTAAACTAGCGGGAGGAATAGAGCAGTTCTTC. The resulting protein is CATSDFKLAGGIEQFF.